Given below is one T cell receptor (beta chain) in context. Its antigen is unidentified. This specimen belongs to a study of T-cell memory formation after mild COVID-19. Study-level information: TCR clusters were mostly confined to one donor each.

Looked up from germline, CDR1 is DFQATT and CDR2 is SNEGSKA (reference sequence). With 5 bases clipped from V and 3 bases from J, the junction kept 3 bases outside the gene matches. This CDR3 comprises 13 residues. TCRdb reanalysed the 5' RACE reads using MiXCR and keeps one entry per CDR3 protein. The table shows approximately 560,000 distinct CDR3 sequences, with roughly a sixth occurring only once. The study's findings and limits: The pre-infection memory compartment contained some responding clones, suggesting cross-reactive memory joined. The SARS-CoV-2 specificity of second-wave clones reaching peak at day 37 remained unverified. Shrinking CD4+ clones resided mostly in CM and EM, and CD8+ ones in EMRA.

The receptor's source is an adult woman who had mild COVID-19 (a few samples of this study predate the infection). Cell type and time point are not known. The rearrangement uses TRBV20-1 and TRBJ2-7; 11 nucleotides line up with TRBD1. Material: PBMCs or a T cell subset sorted from them (not recorded which). The CDR3 DNA is TGCAGTGCTGGGGACAGGGGGGGCTACGAGCAGTACTTC. Protein product: CSAGDRGGYEQYF.